Shown below are 11 T cell receptor beta chains from a single sample sequenced in a study of OX40 agonist ivuxolimab in advanced cancers. Data came from immunoSEQ multiplex PCR; TCRdb stores just in-frame clones and leaves some out. The sample records some 110,000 clones, 80% to 95% being singletons. Sequences were derived from CD4+ or CD8+ T cells sorted from blood, sampled in a trial of the OX40 agonist ivuxolimab. Source of these receptors: an adult with an advanced solid tumor such as melanoma, head and neck, liver or kidney cancer.

This chain links TRBV11-2 with TRBJ1-4; D unresolved. Trimming removed 2 bases from V and 4 bases from J, with 11 bases in between. The germline CDR1 and CDR2 sequences are SGHAT and FQNNGV. This CDR3 has 15 amino acids. For the CDR3, the DNA is TGTGCCAGCAGCTTACGAGGTCAGGTTAATGAAAAACTGTTTTTT. As protein: CASSLRGQVNEKLFF.

The DNA for the CDR3 is TGTGCCAGTAGTGGGCCAGGGTGGGAGCAGTACTTC. Translated: CASSGPGWEQYF. The chain has TRBV19 and TRBJ2-7; the D gene is possibly TRBD1 (5 bases). The V end lost 5 bases, the J end lost 7 bases, and 12 bases lay between the germline ends. CDR3 length: 12 residues. Germline CDR1 reads LNHDA; CDR2 reads SQIVND (reference sequence).

The chain uses TRBV6-4 and TRBJ2-1; weak D call: TRBD2 (5 bases). This CDR3 contains 15 residues. Germline V gene sequence: CDR1 MRHNA, CDR2 SNTAGT. The V end lost 1 base, the J end lost 4 bases, and 11 bases lay between the germline ends. For the CDR3, the DNA is TGTGCCAGCAGTGACTGGGTTGGAGGTTACAATGAGCAGTTCTTC. This encodes CASSDWVGGYNEQFF.

The chain couples TRBV28 to TRBJ1-4, with a possible D match to TRBD1 (5 bases). The CDR3 runs to 15 residues. Germline V CDR1 and CDR2: MDHEN, SYDVKM. Trimming cost V 3 bases and J 7 bases, with 15 bases left between them. CDR3: CASSFGTGTSEKLFF. The CDR3 nucleotides read TGTGCCAGCAGTTTCGGGACGGGGACCTCTGAAAAACTGTTTTTT. Supplemented by reference TRBV28 and TRBJ1-4, the full variable domain reads DVKVTQSSRYLVKRTGEKVFLECVQDMDHENMFWYRQDPGLGLRLIYFSYDVKMKEKGDIPEGYSVSREKKERFSLILESASTNQTSMYLCASSFGTGTSEKLFFGSGTQLSVL.

In its sample, this clone was seen once. The genes are TRBV5-1 and TRBJ1-2; D might be TRBD1 (5 bases). Germline V gene lookup returns CDR1 SGHRS and CDR2 YFSETQ. The CDR3 has 14 residues. V was shortened by 0 bases and J by 8 bases, with 14 bases between the two germline ends. CDR3 sequence reads: CASSLAGGLGGYTF. For the CDR3, the DNA is TGCGCCAGCAGCTTGGCCGGGGGATTAGGAGGCTACACCTTC.

The chain recombines TRBV6-1 with TRBJ1-1, with D hard to call. The germline CDR1 and CDR2 sequences are MNHNS and SASEGT. Trimming stripped 8 bases from V and 2 bases from J, with 12 bases between. This CDR3 has 13 amino acids. In DNA form, the CDR3 reads TGTGCCAGCGAAGGGCAGTCTAACACTGAAGCTTTCTTT. Translation gives CASEGQSNTEAFF.

The genes are TRBV27 and TRBJ2-2; no firm D call. Germline CDR1 reads MNHEY; CDR2 reads SMNVEV (reference sequence). V lost 3 bases to trimming and J lost 3 bases, with 5 bases between them. The CDR3 has 13 amino acids. CDR3 sequence reads: CASSFVYTGELFF. The CDR3 DNA reads as TGTGCCAGCAGTTTCGTGTACACCGGGGAGCTGTTTTTT.

The chain employs TRBV4-1 and TRBJ2-1; TRBD2 matches at 11 bases. The V gene end was trimmed by 1 base and the J gene end by 2 bases; junction bases not matched to a gene: 7. Germline CDR1 and CDR2: MGHRA and YSYEKL. The CDR3 totals 18 residues. The CDR3 DNA is TGCGCCAGCAGCCAAGGAACTAGCGGGAGTGTTGCCTACAATGAGCAGTTCTTC. It specifies CASSQGTSGSVAYNEQFF.

The chain joins TRBV5-1 to TRBJ2-3; tentatively, D is TRBD1 (5 bases). V shed 5 bases and J shed 2 bases, with 9 bases lying between them. Germline CDR1 SGHRS, CDR2 YFSETQ. This CDR3 comprises 13 residues. The CDR3 loop reads CASSRGSTDTQYF. CDR3 sequence (DNA): TGCGCCAGCAGTAGGGGATCCACAGATACGCAGTATTTT.

The chain has TRBV19 and TRBJ1-6; D unclear. The V and J ends lost 8 bases and 7 bases respectively, with 12 bases between them. The CDR3 spans 13 residues. Looked up from germline, CDR1 is LNHDA and CDR2 is SQIVND (reference sequence). The CDR3 is CASGPRRNSPLHF. CDR3 bases: TGTGCCAGTGGGCCTCGCAGGAATTCACCCCTCCACTTT. Full variable domain (missing parts from reference TRBV19 and TRBJ1-6): DGGITQSPKYLFRKEGQNVTLSCEQNLNHDAMYWYRQDPGQGLRLIYYSQIVNDFQKGDIAEGYSVSREKKESFPLTVTSAQKNPTAFYLCASGPRRNSPLHFGNGTRLTVT.

The chain recombines TRBV19 with TRBJ1-5; 8 bases agree with TRBD1. Germline values: CDR1 LNHDA, CDR2 SQIVND (reference sequence). After removal of 2 bases from V and 4 bases from J, the junction contained 10 bases not matched to a gene. The CDR3 contains 17 residues. The CDR3 DNA sequence: TGTGCCAGTAGTATAATTCCTCAGGGGGCGGGTAATCAGCCCCAGCATTTT. Its protein product is CASSIIPQGAGNQPQHF.